The rows below give T cell receptor beta chains drawn from one sample of a study of blood T cell repertoires in COVID-19. Clones were sequenced by immunoSEQ multiplex PCR, and TCRdb holds only the in-frame ones, with some missing. The repertoire has about 140,000 clones, about three quarters of them found once; the top ten carry just under 3%. Sequenced material: PBMCs or T cells enriched from blood (not recorded which). The receptor set was obtained from a woman aged 45-60 years who had recovered from COVID-19. Both conserved end residues are part of each CDR3. The D gene is left open where the match is weak. Expanded clones get a size class; other rows say once, few or many, or leave the size out.

V,J,size,D,CDR3,DNA
TRBV30,TRBJ1-1,once,TRBD1,CAWSAYGTGGLRFTEAFF,TGTGCCTGGAGTGCTTACGGGACAGGGGGTCTTAGGTTCACTGAAGCTTTCTTT
TRBV7-9,TRBJ1-4,.,.,CASSHGGETNEKLFF,TGTGCCAGCAGCCATGGAGGGGAAACTAATGAAAAACTGTTTTTT
TRBV5-6,TRBJ2-7,.,.,CASSQLNFPYEQYF,TGTGCCAGCAGCCAATTAAACTTTCCCTACGAGCAGTACTTC
TRBV7-6,TRBJ2-1,.,.,CASSREPLTYNEQFF,TGTGCCAGCAGCCGGGAGCCTCTGACCTACAATGAGCAGTTCTTC
TRBV6-5,TRBJ2-1,few,TRBD1,CASRTGGEQFF,TGTGCCAGCAGAACAGGGGGCGAGCAGTTCTTC
TRBV5-1,TRBJ2-5,.,TRBD1,CASSLGTGQETQYF,TGCGCCAGCAGCTTGGGGACAGGGCAAGAGACCCAGTACTTC
TRBV19,TRBJ2-2,.,TRBD2,CASSILLAGYTGELFF,TGTGCCAGTAGTATACTGCTAGCGGGGTACACCGGGGAGCTGTTTTTT
TRBV19,TRBJ1-1,.,.,CASSSLRFRRDTEAFF,TGTGCCAGTAGTTCGCTTCGTTTTAGGAGAGACACTGAAGCTTTCTTT
TRBV10-3,TRBJ2-1,.,.,CAISESENEQFF,TGTGCCATCAGTGAGTCCGAGAACGAGCAGTTCTTC
TRBV5-3,TRBJ2-7,few,TRBD2,CARSLGLAAHSYEQYF,TGTGCCAGAAGCTTGGGACTAGCGGCACATTCCTACGAGCAGTACTTC
TRBV5-1,TRBJ1-1,.,.,CASSLGALLNTEAFF,TGCGCCAGCAGCTTAGGGGCTCTACTTAACACTGAAGCTTTCTTT
TRBV18,TRBJ2-2,.,.,CASSPPGLNTGELFF,TGTGCCAGCTCACCACCGGGGCTGAACACCGGGGAGCTGTTTTTT
TRBV10-1,TRBJ2-1,.,TRBD2,CASSELAGEGYEQFF,TGCGCCAGCAGTGAATTAGCGGGAGAGGGGTATGAGCAGTTCTTC
TRBV7-9,TRBJ1-2,.,.,CASSSGEIGYTF,TGTGCCAGCAGCTCCGGGGAAATCGGCTACACCTTC
TRBV28,TRBJ1-6,few,TRBD1,CASSPGQASDSPLHF,TGTGCCAGCAGTCCGGGACAGGCTTCGGATTCACCCCTCCACTTT
TRBV27,TRBJ1-5,.,.,CASSYFPNQPQHF,TGTGCCAGCAGTTATTTCCCAAATCAGCCCCAGCATTTT
TRBV25-1,TRBJ1-1,.,.,CASSEGRKAFF,TGTGCCAGCAGTGAAGGCAGGAAGGCTTTCTTT
TRBV19,TRBJ2-2,.,TRBD1,CASSTGQGSPGELFF,TGTGCCAGTAGTACCGGACAGGGTAGCCCCGGGGAGCTGTTTTTT
TRBV30,TRBJ2-1,.,TRBD1,CAWSQDREQFF,TGTGCCTGGAGCCAGGACAGGGAGCAGTTCTTC
TRBV28,TRBJ1-5,few,.,CASSLGRGSNQPQHF,TGTGCCAGCAGTTTAGGGAGGGGGAGCAATCAGCCCCAGCATTTT
TRBV7-3,TRBJ2-1,.,.,CASRLEELDEQFF,TGTGCCAGCAGATTGGAGGAGTTGGATGAGCAGTTCTTC
TRBV10-2,TRBJ2-2,.,.,CASLLGGDTGELFF,TGCGCCAGCCTACTAGGGGGGGACACCGGGGAGCTGTTTTTT
TRBV10-3,TRBJ2-1,.,TRBD2,CAISEGLAGVNEQFF,TGTGCCATCAGTGAGGGACTAGCGGGGGTCAATGAGCAGTTCTTC
TRBV2,TRBJ2-7,.,.,CASGEQLTVPDEQYF,TGTGCCAGCGGCGAACAGCTTACGGTACCGGACGAGCAGTACTTC
TRBV27,TRBJ1-6,.,TRBD1,CASSFVPGGDSPLHF,TGTGCCAGCAGTTTTGTACCAGGGGGTGATTCACCCCTCCACTTT
TRBV5-1,TRBJ2-7,.,TRBD1,CASSLDGTGDYEQYF,TGCGCCAGCAGCTTGGATGGGACAGGAGACTACGAGCAGTACTTC
TRBV6-2/TRBV6-3,TRBJ1-4,.,.,CASSSPRGRLFF,TGTGCCAGCAGTTCCCCGAGGGGGAGACTGTTTTTT
TRBV7-9,TRBJ1-6,.,TRBD1,CASSPGGTVPSPLHF,TGTGCCAGCAGTCCAGGAGGGACAGTTCCTTCACCCCTCCACTTT
TRBV18,TRBJ1-4,.,.,CASSPPWRGGRVNEKLFF,TGTGCCAGCTCACCCCCCTGGAGGGGTGGTAGAGTTAATGAAAAACTGTTTTTT
TRBV5-4,TRBJ2-7,.,TRBD1,CASSQTGGRYEQYF,TGTGCCAGCAGCCAGACAGGGGGTCGGTACGAGCAGTACTTC
TRBV11-2,TRBJ1-1,.,TRBD1,CASSPKTGRSEAFF,TGTGCCAGCAGCCCGAAGACAGGGCGCTCTGAAGCTTTCTTT
TRBV5-1,TRBJ1-4,.,TRBD1,CASSFSGTGEEKLFF,TGCGCCAGCAGCTTCTCCGGGACAGGGGAAGAAAAACTGTTTTTT
TRBV7-8,TRBJ1-3,.,.,CASSLFGGLSGNTIYF,TGTGCCAGCAGCTTATTTGGGGGGTTATCTGGAAACACCATATATTTT
TRBV11-3,TRBJ2-5,.,TRBD2,CASSSGTSGGAQETQYF,TGTGCCAGCAGCTCCGGGACTAGCGGGGGAGCACAAGAGACCCAGTACTTC
TRBV7-2,TRBJ1-5,.,TRBD1,CASSLYRGGNQPQHF,TGTGCCAGCAGCTTATACAGGGGAGGCAATCAGCCCCAGCATTTT
TRBV10-1,TRBJ1-1,.,.,CASSKTKRDTEAFF,TGCGCCAGCAGCAAAACTAAACGGGACACTGAAGCTTTCTTT
TRBV30,TRBJ1-6,.,TRBD1,CAWTHRGPGSPLHF,TGTGCCTGGACGCACAGGGGCCCGGGATCACCCCTCCACTTT
TRBV10-3,TRBJ2-2,.,TRBD1,CAISRDRGKGELFF,TGTGCCATCAGTAGGGACAGGGGGAAAGGGGAGCTGTTTTTT
TRBV18,TRBJ2-4,.,.,CASSPRAVAKNIQYF,TGTGCCAGCTCACCGCGGGCAGTAGCCAAAAACATTCAGTACTTC
TRBV9,TRBJ2-7,.,.,CASSVEVQGPPYEQYF,TGTGCCAGCAGCGTAGAGGTGCAGGGCCCACCGTACGAGCAGTACTTC
TRBV2,TRBJ2-3,.,.,CASSGRSTSTDTQYF,TGTGCCAGCAGTGGGAGGTCTACTAGCACAGATACGCAGTATTTT
TRBV3-1/TRBV3-2,TRBJ2-1,.,.,CASSQGGESLEQFF,TGTGCCAGCAGCCAAGGAGGCGAGTCCCTCGAGCAGTTCTTC
TRBV23-1,TRBJ2-2,.,.,CASSQRRTTGELFF,TGCGCCAGCAGTCAACGACGGACTACCGGGGAGCTGTTTTTT
TRBV7-8,TRBJ2-7,few,TRBD1,CASSTTVLGQGAKEQYF,TGTGCCAGCAGCACAACGGTTTTGGGACAGGGGGCGAAGGAGCAGTACTTC
TRBV5-1,TRBJ2-1,.,.,CASSLGGEYNEQFF,TGCGCCAGCAGCTTGGGGGGCGAGTACAATGAGCAGTTCTTC
TRBV10-2,TRBJ2-3,.,TRBD2,CASSRGLAGNTDTQYF,TGCGCCAGCAGCCGCGGACTAGCCGGTAACACAGATACGCAGTATTTT
TRBV11-3,TRBJ2-5,.,TRBD2,CASSLGTSGGPQYF,TGTGCCAGCAGCCTCGGGACTAGCGGGGGGCCCCAGTACTTC
TRBV6-2/TRBV6-3,TRBJ2-7,.,TRBD1,CASSLQGSLYEQYF,TGTGCCAGCAGCCTACAGGGGAGTCTCTACGAGCAGTACTTC
TRBV27,TRBJ1-6,.,.,CASSLFDRPPLHF,TGTGCCAGCAGTTTATTCGACAGACCACCCCTCCACTTT
TRBV11-2,TRBJ2-2,.,.,CASTSAGPNTGELFF,TGTGCCAGCACCTCGGCGGGGCCGAACACCGGGGAGCTGTTTTTT
TRBV19,TRBJ2-2,.,.,CASSFGTTFLPFANTGELFF,TGTGCCAGTAGTTTTGGGACAACCTTTCTCCCTTTCGCGAACACCGGGGAGCTGTTTTTT
TRBV9,TRBJ1-3,once,.,CASQLMPGIRNTIYF,TGTGCCAGCCAGCTCATGCCCGGGATTCGTAACACCATATATTTT
TRBV11-2,TRBJ1-5,.,.,CASSPQGQLSNQPQHF,TGTGCCAGCAGCCCACAAGGACAACTTAGCAATCAGCCCCAGCATTTT
TRBV18,TRBJ1-1,.,.,CASSLLGASGTEAFF,TGTGCCAGCTCACTCTTGGGGGCCTCGGGCACTGAAGCTTTCTTT
TRBV3-1/TRBV3-2,TRBJ2-5,.,TRBD2,CASSQASGEETQYF,TGTGCCAGCAGCCAAGCTAGCGGGGAAGAGACCCAGTACTTC
TRBV6-4,TRBJ1-2,.,.,CASSDGTYSGYTF,TGTGCCAGCAGTGACGGGACATACTCTGGCTACACCTTC